This T cell receptor (beta chain) derives from a study of CD8+ T cells in alopecia areata. Study-wide results and limits: Sharing of TCRs across patients appeared less clear than in mice, possibly for HLA-related reasons. Elevated clonality characterized lesional scalp relative to normal scalp, particularly in alopecia totalis/universalis.

Reverse transcribed after extraction, RNA yielded cDNA as the sequencing template. TCRdb keeps only in-frame clones here, not all; method: immunoSEQ multiplex PCR. The sample includes around 100,000 clones, less than 70% of them seen just once. This clone was seen more than once but under ten times. Its antigen is as yet unknown. One junction end does not reproduce the germline sequence, and a read error may be involved. The CDR3 is made up of 9 amino acids. CDR1 and CDR2 from the germline V gene are SGHTA and FQGNSA. Sequenced: CD4+ T cells sorted from blood. This clonotype was sampled from a human donor in good health. V usage is TRBV7-2 and J usage is TRBJ1-1, with unresolved D. The DNA for the CDR3 is TGTGCCAGCAGCTTAGATTTTAACTTT. It specifies CASSLDFNF. Using reference TRBV7-2 and TRBJ1-1 for the parts outside the CDR3, the full variable domain is GAGVSQSPSNKVTEKGKDVELRCDPISGHTALYWYRQSLGQGLEFLIYFQGNSAPDKSGLPSDRFSAERTGGSVSTLTIQRTQQEDSAVYLCASSLDFNFGQGTRLTVV.